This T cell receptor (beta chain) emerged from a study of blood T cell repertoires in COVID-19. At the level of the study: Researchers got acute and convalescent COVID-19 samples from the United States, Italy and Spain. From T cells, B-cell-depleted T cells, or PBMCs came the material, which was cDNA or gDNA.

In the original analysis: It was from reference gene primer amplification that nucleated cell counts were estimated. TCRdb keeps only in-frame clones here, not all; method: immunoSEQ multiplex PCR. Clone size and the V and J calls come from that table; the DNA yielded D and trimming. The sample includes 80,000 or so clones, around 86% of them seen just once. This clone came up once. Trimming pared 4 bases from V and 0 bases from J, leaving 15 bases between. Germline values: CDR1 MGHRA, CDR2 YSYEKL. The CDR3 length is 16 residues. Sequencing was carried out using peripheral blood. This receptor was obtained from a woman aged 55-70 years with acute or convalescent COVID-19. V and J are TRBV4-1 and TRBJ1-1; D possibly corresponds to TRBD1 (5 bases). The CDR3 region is CASSPLGQAMNTEAFF. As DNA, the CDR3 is TGCGCCAGCAGCCCTCTGGGGCAGGCGATGAACACTGAAGCTTTCTTT.